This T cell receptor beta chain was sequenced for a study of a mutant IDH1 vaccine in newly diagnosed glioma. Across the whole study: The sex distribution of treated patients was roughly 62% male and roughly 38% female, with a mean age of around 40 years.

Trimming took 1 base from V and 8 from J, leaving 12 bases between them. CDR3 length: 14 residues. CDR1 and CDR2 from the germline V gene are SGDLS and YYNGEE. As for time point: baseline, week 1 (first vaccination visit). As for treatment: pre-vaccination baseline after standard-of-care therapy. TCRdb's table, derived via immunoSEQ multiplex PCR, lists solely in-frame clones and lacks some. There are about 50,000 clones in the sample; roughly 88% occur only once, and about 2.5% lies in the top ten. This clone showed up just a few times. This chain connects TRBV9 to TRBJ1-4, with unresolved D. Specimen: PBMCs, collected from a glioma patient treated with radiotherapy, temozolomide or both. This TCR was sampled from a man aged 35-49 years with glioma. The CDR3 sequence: CASSVRPQHEKLFF. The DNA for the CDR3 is TGTGCCAGCAGCGTACGTCCGCAGCACGAAAAACTGTTTTTT.